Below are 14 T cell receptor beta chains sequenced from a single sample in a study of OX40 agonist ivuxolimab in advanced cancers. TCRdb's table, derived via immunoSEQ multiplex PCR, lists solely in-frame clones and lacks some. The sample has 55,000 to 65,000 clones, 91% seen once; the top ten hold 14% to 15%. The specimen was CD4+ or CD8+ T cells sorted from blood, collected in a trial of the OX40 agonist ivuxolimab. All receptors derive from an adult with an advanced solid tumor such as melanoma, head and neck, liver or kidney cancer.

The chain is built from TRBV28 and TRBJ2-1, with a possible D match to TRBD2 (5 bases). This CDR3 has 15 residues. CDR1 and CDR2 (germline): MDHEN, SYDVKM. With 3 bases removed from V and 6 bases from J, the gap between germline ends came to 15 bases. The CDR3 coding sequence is TGTGCCAGCAGTTTTACGGGGAACAACCTCAATGAGCAGTTCTTC. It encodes CASSFTGNNLNEQFF.

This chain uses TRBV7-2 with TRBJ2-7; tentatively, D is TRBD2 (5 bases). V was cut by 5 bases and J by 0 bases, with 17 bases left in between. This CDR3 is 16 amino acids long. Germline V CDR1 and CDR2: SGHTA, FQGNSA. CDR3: CASSSRSVSYSYEQYF. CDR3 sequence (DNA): TGTGCCAGCAGCAGTCGTAGCGTCTCCTACTCCTACGAGCAGTACTTC.

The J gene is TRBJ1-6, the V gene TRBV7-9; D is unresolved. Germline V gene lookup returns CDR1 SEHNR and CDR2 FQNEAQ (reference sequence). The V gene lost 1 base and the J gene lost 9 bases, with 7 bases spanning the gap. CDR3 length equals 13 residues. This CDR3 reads CASSLEPGSPLHF. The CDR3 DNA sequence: TGTGCCAGCAGCTTAGAACCGGGTTCACCCCTCCACTTT.

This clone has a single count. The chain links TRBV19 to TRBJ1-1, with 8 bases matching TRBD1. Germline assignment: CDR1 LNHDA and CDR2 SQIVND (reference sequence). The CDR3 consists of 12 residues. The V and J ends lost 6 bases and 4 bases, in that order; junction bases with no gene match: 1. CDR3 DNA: TGTGCCAGTAGCAGGGGGCCCACTGAAGCTTTCTTT. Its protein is CASSRGPTEAFF.

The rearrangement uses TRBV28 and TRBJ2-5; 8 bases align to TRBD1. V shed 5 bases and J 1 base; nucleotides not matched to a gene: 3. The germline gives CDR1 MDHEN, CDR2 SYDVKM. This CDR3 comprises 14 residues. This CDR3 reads CASSPTGGQETQYF. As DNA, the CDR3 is TGTGCCAGCAGTCCTACAGGGGGCCAAGAGACCCAGTACTTC. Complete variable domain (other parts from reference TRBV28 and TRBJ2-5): DVKVTQSSRYLVKRTGEKVFLECVQDMDHENMFWYRQDPGLGLRLIYFSYDVKMKEKGDIPEGYSVSREKKERFSLILESASTNQTSMYLCASSPTGGQETQYFGPGTRLLVL.

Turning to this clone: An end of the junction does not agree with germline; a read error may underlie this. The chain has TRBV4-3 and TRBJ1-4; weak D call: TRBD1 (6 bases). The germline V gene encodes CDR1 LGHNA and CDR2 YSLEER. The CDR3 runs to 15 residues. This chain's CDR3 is CASGQGTAADEKLFF. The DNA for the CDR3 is TGCGCCAGCGGCCAGGGGACCGCGGCTGATGAAAAACTGTTTTTT.

The CDR3 region has the DNA TGTGCCAGCAGTCAATCGGGACTCCCCTACGAGCAGTACTTC. As protein: CASSQSGLPYEQYF. The J gene is TRBJ2-7, the V gene TRBV7-9, with D perhaps matching TRBD2 (6 bases). The germline CDR1 and CDR2 sequences are SEHNR and FQNEAQ (reference sequence). This CDR3 comprises 14 residues. V lost 6 bases and J 2 bases, leaving 14 bases between the germline ends.

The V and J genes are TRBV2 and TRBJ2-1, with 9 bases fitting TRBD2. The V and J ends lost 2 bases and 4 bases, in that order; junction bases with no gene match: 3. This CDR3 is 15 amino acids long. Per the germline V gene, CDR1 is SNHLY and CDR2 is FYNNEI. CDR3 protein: CASSELLAGYNEQFF. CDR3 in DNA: TGTGCCAGCAGTGAACTGCTAGCGGGATACAATGAGCAGTTCTTC.

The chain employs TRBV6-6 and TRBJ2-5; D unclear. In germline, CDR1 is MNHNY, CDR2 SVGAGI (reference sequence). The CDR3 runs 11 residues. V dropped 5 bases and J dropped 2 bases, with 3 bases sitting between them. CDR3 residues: CASSKQETQYF. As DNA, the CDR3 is TGTGCCAGCAGTAAACAAGAGACCCAGTACTTC.

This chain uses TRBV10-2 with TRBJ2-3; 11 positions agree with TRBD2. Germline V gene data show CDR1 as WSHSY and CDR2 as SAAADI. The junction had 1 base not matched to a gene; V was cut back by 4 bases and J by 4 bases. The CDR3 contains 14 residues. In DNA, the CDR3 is TGCGCCAGCAGTGCTAGCGGGAGGCCAGATACGCAGTATTTT. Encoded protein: CASSASGRPDTQYF.

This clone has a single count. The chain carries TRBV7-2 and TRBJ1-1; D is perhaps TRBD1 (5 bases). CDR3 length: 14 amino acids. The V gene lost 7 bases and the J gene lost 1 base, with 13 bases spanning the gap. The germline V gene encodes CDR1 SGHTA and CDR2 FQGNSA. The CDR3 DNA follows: TGTGCCAGCACGTTGGACAAGGGGAACACTGAAGCTTTCTTT. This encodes CASTLDKGNTEAFF.

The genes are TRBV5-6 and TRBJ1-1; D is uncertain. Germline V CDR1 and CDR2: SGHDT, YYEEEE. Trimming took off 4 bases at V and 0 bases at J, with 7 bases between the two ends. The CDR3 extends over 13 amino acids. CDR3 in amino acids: CASSQNLNTEAFF. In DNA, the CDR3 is TGTGCCAGCAGCCAAAACTTGAACACTGAAGCTTTCTTT.

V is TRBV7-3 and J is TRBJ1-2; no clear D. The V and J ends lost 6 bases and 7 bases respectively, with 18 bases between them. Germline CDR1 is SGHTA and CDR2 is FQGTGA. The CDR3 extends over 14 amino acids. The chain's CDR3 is CASSNGPLTGGYTF. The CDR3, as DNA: TGTGCCAGCAGTAACGGACCCTTGACGGGTGGCTACACCTTC.

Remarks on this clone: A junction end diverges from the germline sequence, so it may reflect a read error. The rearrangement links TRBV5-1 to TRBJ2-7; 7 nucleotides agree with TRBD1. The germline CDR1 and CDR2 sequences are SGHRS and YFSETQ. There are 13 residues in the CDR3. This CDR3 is CAGSPGQTYEQYF. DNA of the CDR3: TGCGCCGGCAGCCCGGGACAGACCTACGAGCAGTACTTC.